The 2 T cell receptor beta chains listed next were all sequenced from one sample in a study of T cell repertoires in cytomegalovirus infection. In TCRdb, the reads were re-called with MiXCR into one record per CDR3 protein. Of about 570,000 distinct CDR3 sequences listed, under 45% are singletons. The antigens for these receptors are not known. This sample comprised cultured PBMCs, obtained from culture after CMV antigen stimulation. The receptors come from a human donor in good health (CMV status not recorded). Some clones in this sample may be carry-over from other donors' samples.

The chain joins TRBV4-2 to TRBJ1-4, with 8 positions matching TRBD1. V shed 0 bases, J shed 4 bases, and the junction held 10 bases outside the gene matches. CDR3 length: 18 amino acids. The germline V gene has CDR1 LGHNA and CDR2 YNFKEQ. CDR3 bases: TGTGCCAGCAGCCAAGATGGACAGGGTCGGGGAGTTAATGAAAAACTGTTTTTT. Encoded protein: CASSQDGQGRGVNEKLFF.

The chain has TRBV29-1 and TRBJ2-7, with 7 positions matching TRBD2. V lost 5 bases and J lost 5; bases outside the gene matches: 9. Looked up from germline, CDR1 is SQVTM and CDR2 is ANQGSEA. CDR3 size: 13 residues. CDR3 nucleotide sequence: TGCAGCGTTTCCCCAACTAGCGTCCACGAGCAGTACTTC. Residues: CSVSPTSVHEQYF.